Listed here are 29 T cell receptor beta chains from one sample, sequenced in a study of OX40 agonist ivuxolimab in advanced cancers. TCRdb keeps only in-frame clones here, not all; method: immunoSEQ multiplex PCR. The table includes roughly 77,000 clones, about nine tenths detected once. The input for sequencing was CD4+ or CD8+ T cells sorted from blood, taken in a trial of the OX40 agonist ivuxolimab. The source is an adult with an advanced solid tumor such as melanoma, head and neck, liver or kidney cancer.

The rearrangement uses TRBV2 and TRBJ2-7; 10 nucleotides align to TRBD2. Germline CDR1 SNHLY, CDR2 FYNNEI. The CDR3 sequence is 17 residues long. The V and J ends lost 1 base and 4 bases, in that order; junction bases with no gene match: 10. In DNA form, the CDR3 reads TGTGCCAGCAGTGAAGAGGCTAGCGGGAGAACCGTATACGAGCAGTACTTC. It specifies CASSEEASGRTVYEQYF.

The rearrangement uses TRBV27 and TRBJ1-2; D perhaps matches TRBD1 (5 bases). The germline V gene has CDR1 MNHEY and CDR2 SMNVEV (reference sequence). V was shortened by 1 base and J by 8 bases, with 14 bases between the two germline ends. The CDR3 runs to 14 residues. CDR3 in DNA: TGTGCCAGCAGTTTATTTCAGGGTTCAGGGGGCTACACCTTC. The encoded protein is CASSLFQGSGGYTF.

J is TRBJ2-3 and V is TRBV30; TRBD2 matches at 14 bases. CDR1 and CDR2 (germline): GTSNPN, SVGIG (reference sequence). Trimming removed 0 bases from V and 5 bases from J; junction bases left unmatched: 4. The CDR3 covers 16 residues. The CDR3 DNA follows: TGTGCCTGGAGTGTGGGGACTAGCGGGAGTCAAGATACGCAGTATTTT. Translated, it gives CAWSVGTSGSQDTQYF.

This clone was observed a single time. The chain employs TRBV4-2 and TRBJ1-4; no firm D call. V was shortened by 1 base and J by 3 bases, with 9 bases between the two germline ends. The CDR3 extends over 15 amino acids. Germline V gene data show CDR1 as LGHNA and CDR2 as YNFKEQ. CDR3 DNA: TGTGCCAGCAGCCAAGTTGTCAACCCTAATGAAAAACTGTTTTTT. It encodes CASSQVVNPNEKLFF.

CDR3 residues: CASSPGAAEEKLFF. CDR3 in DNA: TGTGCCAGCTCACCCGGAGCCGCCGAGGAAAAACTGTTTTTT. The V and J genes are TRBV18 and TRBJ1-4; D gene ambiguous. Trimming pared 3 bases from V and 8 bases from J, leaving 13 bases between. There are 14 residues in the CDR3. Germline lookup yields CDR1 KGHSH and CDR2 LQKENI.

The chain joins TRBV23-1 to TRBJ2-7, with TRBD1 matching over 9 bases. TRBV23-1 falls under the ORF class, with uncertain function. The CDR3 sequence is 16 residues long. The V and J ends lost 3 bases and 5 bases, in that order; junction bases with no gene match: 11. This CDR3 reads CASSQYTDRGQHEQYF. The CDR3 DNA sequence: TGCGCCAGCAGTCAGTATACGGACAGGGGACAGCACGAGCAGTACTTC.

This clone was counted between two and nine times. The gene calls are TRBV19 and TRBJ1-2; tentatively, D is TRBD1 (6 bases). V lost 8 bases and J lost 4, with 14 bases in between. CDR1 is LNHDA, CDR2 SQIVND, per germline (reference sequence). CDR3 length equals 13 residues. The CDR3 bases are TGTGCCAGTCGGACAGCCGACCGCTATGGCTACACCTTC. Encoded protein: CASRTADRYGYTF.

This clone was found once. The chain is built from TRBV5-1 and TRBJ2-5, with TRBD1 identical over 7 bases. V gave up 2 bases and J gave up 4 bases; unmatched junction bases: 11. The CDR3 sequence is 16 residues long. Germline V lookup: CDR1 SGHRS, CDR2 YFSETQ. In DNA form, the CDR3 reads TGCGCCAGCAGCTTTTATCCGACAGGGTCAGGAGAGACCCAGTACTTC. It is translated as CASSFYPTGSGETQYF. The full variable domain, completed using reference TRBV5-1 and TRBJ2-5, is KAGVTQTPRYLIKTRGQQVTLSCSPISGHRSVSWYQQTPGQGLQFLFEYFSETQRNKGNFPGRFSGRQFSNSRSEMNVSTLELGDSALYLCASSFYPTGSGETQYFGPGTRLLVL.

The chain links TRBV18 to TRBJ1-1; 9 positions agree with TRBD1. Germline assignment: CDR1 KGHSH and CDR2 LQKENI. The CDR3 consists of 14 residues. V shed 3 bases, J shed 5 bases, and the junction held 4 bases outside the gene matches. CDR3 in DNA: TGTGCCAGCTCACCCCGGGACAGGGATACTGAAGCTTTCTTT. Protein sequence: CASSPRDRDTEAFF.

The chain joins TRBV6-5 to TRBJ2-1, with 8 positions matching TRBD2. Germline V gene lookup returns CDR1 MNHEY and CDR2 SVGAGI. The CDR3 is 15 residues long. J lost 3 bases, V lost 6 bases, and 7 bases had no gene match. DNA for the CDR3: TGTGCCAGCAGCAACAGCGGGGGCCACTACAATGAGCAGTTCTTC. Translation: CASSNSGGHYNEQFF.

The rearrangement joins TRBV30 to TRBJ2-3; D ambiguous. Trimming stripped 1 base from V and 5 bases from J, with 7 bases between. Looked up from germline, CDR1 is GTSNPN and CDR2 is SVGIG (reference sequence). The CDR3 runs 12 residues. CDR3 protein: CAWSEPGDTQYF. As DNA, the CDR3 is TGTGCCTGGAGTGAACCCGGAGATACGCAGTATTTT.

This sequence joins TRBV9 and TRBJ1-3; no clear D. The CDR3 has 14 amino acids. The V end lost 4 bases, the J end lost 2 bases, and 10 bases lay between the germline ends. Germline-derived CDR1 and CDR2 are SGDLS and YYNGEE. The CDR3 DNA reads TGTGCCAGCAGCCCCCTAGTAACTGGAAACACCATATATTTT. Translated: CASSPLVTGNTIYF. Combining the CDR3 with reference TRBV9 and TRBJ1-3 gives the whole variable domain DSGVTQTPKHLITATGQRVTLRCSPRSGDLSVYWYQQSLDQGLQFLIQYYNGEERAKGNILERFSAQQFPDLHSELNLSSLELGDSALYFCASSPLVTGNTIYFGEGSWLTVV.

The sample holds a few counts of this clone. The chain recombines TRBV6-5 with TRBJ1-1; no clear D. Trimming stripped 7 bases from V and 0 bases from J, with 15 bases between. The CDR3 runs 15 residues. In germline, CDR1 is MNHEY, CDR2 SVGAGI. The CDR3 nucleotides are TGTGCCAGCACCGACTCGGCGGCAATGAACACTGAAGCTTTCTTT. Protein product: CASTDSAAMNTEAFF.

J is TRBJ2-7 and V is TRBV27; no clear D. Germline assignment: CDR1 MNHEY and CDR2 SMNVEV (reference sequence). The CDR3 is made up of 12 amino acids. V lost 2 bases to trimming and J lost 2 bases, with 4 bases between them. CDR3: CASSLMAYEQYF. CDR3 nucleotides: TGTGCCAGCAGTTTAATGGCCTACGAGCAGTACTTC.

V gene TRBV11-3 combines with J gene TRBJ2-7; 10 bases are a match to TRBD2. Trimming cost V 5 bases and J 5 bases; bases outside gene matches: 9. The CDR3 contains 15 residues. Germline assignment: CDR1 SGHNT and CDR2 YENEEA. The chain's CDR3 is CASSHTSGIPHEQYF. CDR3 coding DNA: TGTGCCAGCAGCCATACTAGCGGGATCCCCCACGAGCAGTACTTC.

The J gene is TRBJ1-2, the V gene TRBV18; D is uncertain. Trimming took off 0 bases at V and 12 bases at J, with 8 bases between the two ends. CDR1 is KGHSH, CDR2 LQKENI, per germline. This CDR3 is built from 11 residues. CDR3: CASSPPGSHTF. In DNA, the CDR3 is TGTGCCAGCTCACCACCAGGTTCCCACACCTTC.

This clone was observed once. V usage is TRBV5-1 and J usage is TRBJ2-1, with D possibly being TRBD1 or TRBD2 (7 bases each). Trimming left V 4 bases short and J 10 bases short, with 21 bases between. From germline, CDR1 is SGHRS and CDR2 YFSETQ. This CDR3 comprises 15 residues. The CDR3 bases are TGCGCCAGCAGCGGGGAGGGGGCCCCGGGGGAGGAGCAGTTCTTC. Amino acid sequence: CASSGEGAPGEEQFF.

The rearrangement uses TRBV9 and TRBJ1-4, with a weak D call TRBD1 (5 bases). V lost 1 base, J lost 8 bases, and 12 bases lay in between. The CDR3 is 14 amino acids. Per germline, CDR1 SGDLS and CDR2 YYNGEE. In DNA form, the CDR3 reads TGTGCCAGCAGCGTAAGAGGGGTCGCGGAAAAACTGTTTTTT. Translated: CASSVRGVAEKLFF.

The DNA for the CDR3 is TGTGCCAGTAAAGGGACAGGGCGCTACGAGCAGTACTTC. The encoded protein is CASKGTGRYEQYF. The chain combines TRBV19 with TRBJ2-7, with 9 bases lining up with TRBD1. The CDR3 consists of 13 residues. Germline V gene data show CDR1 as LNHDA and CDR2 as SQIVND (reference sequence). The V gene end was trimmed by 7 bases and the J gene end by 3 bases; junction bases not matched to a gene: 4. The entire variable domain, with the rest obtained from reference TRBV19 and TRBJ2-7, is as follows: DGGITQSPKYLFRKEGQNVTLSCEQNLNHDAMYWYRQDPGQGLRLIYYSQIVNDFQKGDIAEGYSVSREKKESFPLTVTSAQKNPTAFYLCASKGTGRYEQYFGPGTRLTVT.

The chain links TRBV7-9 to TRBJ2-7; 11 bases match TRBD2. From germline, CDR1 is SEHNR and CDR2 FQNEAQ (reference sequence). The V gene end was trimmed by 2 bases and the J gene end by 4 bases; junction bases not matched to a gene: 4. CDR3 size: 15 residues. CDR3 nucleotide sequence: TGTGCCAGCAGCTTAATAGCGGGAGGGCCATACGAGCAGTACTTC. Translated: CASSLIAGGPYEQYF.

This chain connects TRBV30 to TRBJ1-2; D remains ambiguous. Per germline, CDR1 GTSNPN and CDR2 SVGIG (reference sequence). V gave up 8 bases and J gave up 6 bases, with 10 bases separating them. This CDR3 region has 10 residues. The CDR3 DNA reads as TGTGCCACCACTCCCGATGGCTACACCTTC. This codes for CATTPDGYTF.

The J gene is TRBJ2-1, the V gene TRBV5-4, with 14 bases aligning to TRBD2. The ends lost 0 bases at V and 8 bases at J; junction bases unmatched: 1. This CDR3 contains 15 residues. The germline V gene encodes CDR1 SGHNT and CDR2 YYREEE (reference sequence). Written as DNA, the CDR3 is TGTGCCAGCAGCTTGGGACTAGCGGGAGGGGATGAGCAGTTCTTC. Translating gives CASSLGLAGGDEQFF.

Details on this clone: The junction does not match germline at one end; this may be a read error. This CDR3 reads CRAMGGTEAFF. In DNA, the CDR3 is TGCAGGGCTATGGGGGGAACTGAAGCTTTCTTT. V and J are TRBV20-1 and TRBJ1-1; weak D call: TRBD1 (5 bases). The CDR3 runs to 11 residues. In germline, CDR1 is DFQATT, CDR2 SNEGSKA (reference sequence).

V is TRBV6-6 and J is TRBJ1-1; TRBD1 might be the D (6 bases). Germline values: CDR1 MNHNY, CDR2 SVGAGI (reference sequence). CDR3 length: 14 amino acids. Trimming shortened V by 8 bases and J by 3 bases, and 16 bases separated the two germline ends. CDR3 DNA sequence: TGTGCCAGCGTAAGGGGGGTCATGTACACTGAAGCTTTCTTT. This sequence encodes CASVRGVMYTEAFF.

This clone appeared once. The rearrangement links TRBV11-2 to TRBJ2-3, with D perhaps matching TRBD2 (5 bases). Trimming stripped 5 bases from V and 2 bases from J, with 5 bases between. Germline V lookup: CDR1 SGHAT, CDR2 FQNNGV. CDR3 length equals 12 residues. The CDR3 reads CASSRDTDTQYF. The CDR3 DNA sequence: TGTGCCAGCAGCCGGGACACAGATACGCAGTATTTT.

J is TRBJ2-5 and V is TRBV30; tentative D call: TRBD2 (6 bases). Germline lookup yields CDR1 GTSNPN and CDR2 SVGIG (reference sequence). This CDR3 has 13 amino acids. V was shortened by 4 bases and J by 7 bases, with 16 bases between the two germline ends. For the CDR3, the DNA is TGTGCCTGGAATCTAGCGCCTTCTGGGACCCAGTACTTC. Translating it yields CAWNLAPSGTQYF.

The V call is TRBV11-1, the J call TRBJ1-3, with 9 bases lining up with TRBD1. Germline assignment: CDR1 SGHAT and CDR2 FQDESV (reference sequence). The junction had 3 bases not matched to a gene; V was cut back by 5 bases and J by 7 bases. The CDR3 is made up of 13 amino acids. CDR3 region: CASSRTGANTIYF. The CDR3, as DNA: TGTGCCAGCAGCAGGACAGGGGCGAACACCATATATTTT.

This rearrangement joins TRBV18 to TRBJ1-5; 8 bases map to TRBD1. The V and J ends lost 3 bases and 4 bases, in that order; junction bases with no gene match: 5. The CDR3 is 15 amino acids. The germline CDR1 and CDR2 sequences are KGHSH and LQKENI. The CDR3 spells CASSPTGAGNQPQHF. The DNA for the CDR3 is TGTGCCAGCTCACCGACAGGGGCTGGGAATCAGCCCCAGCATTTT.

The chain employs TRBV10-3 and TRBJ1-1, with D maybe TRBD1 (5 bases). The length of the CDR3 is 12 residues. The V end was cut by 6 bases, the J end by 4 bases, with 9 bases between. Germline V gene data show CDR1 as ENHRY and CDR2 as SYGVKD. The CDR3 loop is CAIRGQGTEAFF. CDR3 nucleotide sequence: TGTGCCATCAGGGGGCAGGGCACTGAAGCTTTCTTT.